The 27 T cell receptor beta chains listed next were all sequenced from one sample in a study of T cell responses to AZD1222 COVID-19 vaccine. Assay used: immunoSEQ multiplex PCR; TCRdb lists only in-frame clones, some missing. The data show about 130,000 clones, approximately 80% seen once. The sequences come from peripheral blood, collected on day 0 of AZD1222 vaccination. These receptors were taken from an adult in good health.

The chain employs TRBV28 and TRBJ1-1, with 7 bases matching TRBD1. V lost 6 bases to trimming and J lost 1 base; unmatched junction nucleotides: 8. The germline CDR1 and CDR2 sequences are MDHEN and SYDVKM. The CDR3 has 15 residues. The CDR3 DNA follows: TGTGCCAGCAGGTCAGGGGGATTGAAGAACACTGAAGCTTTCTTT. Translated, it gives CASRSGGLKNTEAFF.

This sequence joins TRBV19 and TRBJ1-5, with D tentatively TRBD1 (5 bases). From germline, CDR1 is LNHDA and CDR2 SQIVND (reference sequence). The germline V and J ends were trimmed by 8 bases and 4 bases, with 15 bases remaining between them. CDR3 length equals 14 residues. As DNA, the CDR3 is TGTGCCAGTGGCGGCAGGGTCAAGAATCAGCCCCAGCATTTT. It translates to CASGGRVKNQPQHF.

This sequence joins TRBV24-1 and TRBJ1-4; D remains ambiguous. Looked up from germline, CDR1 is KGHDR and CDR2 is SFDVKD. V was cut by 0 bases and J by 0 bases, with 10 bases left in between. The length of the CDR3 is 17 residues. CDR3 amino acids: CATSDLLVPPTNEKLFF. The CDR3 DNA follows: TGTGCCACCAGTGATTTGCTTGTTCCCCCAACTAATGAAAAACTGTTTTTT.

The chain recombines TRBV5-1 with TRBJ1-6; no clear D gene. Per the germline V gene, CDR1 is SGHRS and CDR2 is YFSETQ. This CDR3 contains 14 residues. Trimming left V 2 bases short and J 0 bases short, with 3 bases between. The CDR3, as DNA: TGCGCCAGCAGCTTAAGCTCCTATAATTCACCCCTCCACTTT. This encodes CASSLSSYNSPLHF.

The chain employs TRBV27 and TRBJ2-1; D unresolved. V lost 2 bases to trimming and J lost 6 bases, with 8 bases between them. The CDR3 spans 13 residues. Looked up from germline, CDR1 is MNHEY and CDR2 is SMNVEV (reference sequence). CDR3 nucleotide sequence: TGTGCCAGCAGTTTACCGGTTGGCAATGAGCAGTTCTTC. Encoded protein: CASSLPVGNEQFF.

In DNA form, the CDR3 reads TGTGCCAGCAGTTTAACTCCCAACTCCTACGAGCAGTACTTC. Amino acids: CASSLTPNSYEQYF. This sequence joins TRBV28 and TRBJ2-7; D is ambiguous. V was shortened by 2 bases and J by 0 bases, with 8 bases between the two germline ends. Germline V gene data show CDR1 as MDHEN and CDR2 as SYDVKM. The CDR3 length is 14 residues.

This sequence joins TRBV5-1 and TRBJ2-2; 9 positions agree with TRBD2. With V trimmed by 6 bases and J by 1 base, 7 bases remained unmatched. Per the germline V gene, CDR1 is SGHRS and CDR2 is YFSETQ. The CDR3 runs 16 residues. CDR3 nucleotide sequence: TGCGCCAGCACCCTCATAGCGGGGGTGAACACCGGGGAGCTGTTTTTT. Translated: CASTLIAGVNTGELFF.

CDR3 nucleotide sequence: TGTGCCAGCAGTGACTCAGGGACAGGGTCCTACAATGAGCAGTTCTTC. Protein: CASSDSGTGSYNEQFF. The chain joins TRBV6-4 to TRBJ2-1; 9 bases line up with TRBD1. CDR3 length: 16 amino acids. V dropped 0 bases and J dropped 1; count of bases not matched to a gene: 1. The germline V gene has CDR1 MRHNA and CDR2 SNTAGT.

The chain is built from TRBV9 and TRBJ2-1; the match to TRBD2 covers 13 bases. The CDR3 has 17 amino acids. Germline V gene data show CDR1 as SGDLS and CDR2 as YYNGEE. V dropped 3 bases and J dropped 4; count of bases not matched to a gene: 7. CDR3: CASSARLAGGSYNEQFF. In DNA, the CDR3 is TGTGCCAGCAGCGCGAGACTAGCGGGGGGCTCTTACAATGAGCAGTTCTTC. The full variable domain, completed using reference TRBV9 and TRBJ2-1, is DSGVTQTPKHLITATGQRVTLRCSPRSGDLSVYWYQQSLDQGLQFLIQYYNGEERAKGNILERFSAQQFPDLHSELNLSSLELGDSALYFCASSARLAGGSYNEQFFGPGTRLTVL.

This chain uses TRBV5-1 with TRBJ1-1, with a tentative D call TRBD1 (5 bases). V was shortened by 0 bases and J by 6 bases, with 12 bases between the two germline ends. This CDR3 spans 14 amino acids. CDR1 and CDR2 (germline): SGHRS, YFSETQ. This CDR3 reads CASSLGLRDSEAFF. The CDR3 nucleotides read TGCGCCAGCAGCTTGGGTCTCAGGGATTCTGAAGCTTTCTTT.

The chain uses TRBV15 and TRBJ2-3; D is perhaps TRBD1 (6 bases). Per germline, CDR1 LNHNV and CDR2 YYDKDF (reference sequence). V was clipped by 4 bases and J by 5 bases, with 19 bases between them. This CDR3 contains 16 residues. CDR3 protein: CATSISMGASLDTQYF. In DNA form, the CDR3 reads TGTGCCACCAGCATATCGATGGGGGCTTCCTTAGATACGCAGTATTTT.

The chain joins TRBV4-2 to TRBJ1-6; no clear D gene. CDR1 and CDR2 (germline): LGHNA, YNFKEQ. Trimming removed 0 bases from V and 8 bases from J, with 5 bases in between. The CDR3 spans 13 residues. The CDR3 reads CASSQERDSPLHF. DNA of the CDR3: TGTGCCAGCAGCCAAGAACGTGATTCACCCCTCCACTTT.

This clone has a handful of counts. This sequence joins TRBV14 and TRBJ2-1, with D perhaps given as TRBD1 or TRBD2 (6 bases each). Germline V CDR1 and CDR2: SGHDN, FVKESK. The CDR3 runs 14 residues. Trimming cost V 1 base and J 12 bases, with 16 bases left between them. The CDR3 loop is CASSQGARGARQFF. Written as DNA, the CDR3 is TGTGCCAGCAGCCAAGGGGCAAGGGGGGCTCGGCAGTTCTTC.

CDR3 protein: CASSEQRDFGVEKLFF. The CDR3 DNA reads TGTGCCAGCAGTGAACAACGGGACTTTGGGGTTGAAAAACTGTTTTTT. The rearrangement uses TRBV6-1 and TRBJ1-4; D possibly corresponds to TRBD1 (5 bases). The germline V gene has CDR1 MNHNS and CDR2 SASEGT. Trimming left V 2 bases short and J 7 bases short, with 17 bases between. The CDR3 runs to 16 residues.

This sequence joins TRBV19 and TRBJ2-3; 7 bases are shared with TRBD2. The CDR3 covers 16 residues. Germline V gives CDR1 LNHDA, CDR2 SQIVND (reference sequence). J gave up 0 bases and V 4 bases, and 7 bases lay outside the gene matches. Written as DNA, the CDR3 is TGTGCCAGTAGTACGACTAGCAGATCTAGCACAGATACGCAGTATTTT. Its protein is CASSTTSRSSTDTQYF.

This sequence joins TRBV6-5 and TRBJ1-1; TRBD1 matches 11 bases. The germline CDR1 and CDR2 sequences are MNHEY and SVGAGI. After removal of 7 bases from V and 4 bases from J, the junction contained 8 bases not matched to a gene. The CDR3 loop spans 15 amino acids. The CDR3 here is CASIELGQGATEAFF. DNA of the CDR3: TGTGCCAGCATCGAACTAGGACAGGGGGCCACTGAAGCTTTCTTT.

The rearrangement uses TRBV28 and TRBJ1-2; 9 bases match TRBD1. J was trimmed by 5 bases and V by 5 bases; bases with no gene match: 9. The CDR3 loop spans 15 amino acids. Germline V gene lookup returns CDR1 MDHEN and CDR2 SYDVKM. CDR3 bases: TGTGCCAGCAGTCCCGGGACAGGGTGGAGGTATGGCTACACCTTC. This translates into CASSPGTGWRYGYTF.

The rearrangement links TRBV18 to TRBJ2-3; D uncertain. V lost 3 bases, J lost 0 bases, and 1 base lay in between. The CDR3 totals 12 residues. CDR1 is KGHSH, CDR2 LQKENI, per germline. CDR3: CASSPSTDTQYF. CDR3 bases: TGTGCCAGCTCACCCAGCACAGATACGCAGTATTTT.

V is TRBV28 and J is TRBJ2-7, with 8 bases fitting TRBD2. The CDR3 sequence is 13 residues long. Trimming cost V 10 bases and J 1 base; bases outside gene matches: 6. CDR1 MDHEN and CDR2 SYDVKM come from the germline V gene. CDR3 coding DNA: TGTGCCATTAGCGGGGATATTTCCTACGAGCAGTACTTC. Protein sequence: CAISGDISYEQYF. Full variable domain (outside the CDR3, taken from reference TRBV28 and TRBJ2-7): DVKVTQSSRYLVKRTGEKVFLECVQDMDHENMFWYRQDPGLGLRLIYFSYDVKMKEKGDIPEGYSVSREKKERFSLILESASTNQTSMYLCAISGDISYEQYFGPGTRLTVT.

The CDR3 here is CASSAWGSHSPLHF. CDR3 coding DNA: TGTGCCAGCAGTGCCTGGGGCAGCCATTCACCCCTCCACTTT. The chain is built from TRBV5-6 and TRBJ1-6, with D possibly TRBD1 on 5 matching bases. This CDR3 has 14 amino acids. Germline CDR1 and CDR2: SGHDT and YYEEEE. V lost 5 bases to trimming and J lost 8 bases, with 14 bases between them.

V and J are TRBV6-5 and TRBJ2-3; possibly TRBD2 for D (5 bases). V was clipped by 10 bases and J by 2 bases, with 13 bases between them. The CDR3 has 13 residues. Germline-derived CDR1 and CDR2 are MNHEY and SVGAGI. The DNA for the CDR3 is TGTGCCACCCAGAGGACTTTCACAGATACGCAGTATTTT. Encoded protein: CATQRTFTDTQYF.

This clone is a singleton in its sample. This sample also contains other DNA sequences that code for the same CDR3. This rearrangement joins TRBV12-3 or TRBV12-4 to TRBJ1-1; TRBD1 matches at 7 bases. The CDR3 extends over 13 amino acids. V lost 6 bases to trimming and J lost 6 bases; unmatched junction nucleotides: 7. CDR3 coding DNA: TGTGCCAGCAGCCTACGACAGGGCGCTGAAGCTTTCTTT. This sequence encodes CASSLRQGAEAFF.

This clone has only one observation. The chain combines TRBV5-6 with TRBJ2-3; D tentatively fits TRBD1 or TRBD2 (7 bases each). The germline V and J ends were trimmed by 0 bases and 4 bases, with 12 bases remaining between them. Germline CDR1 and CDR2: SGHDT and YYEEEE. The CDR3 extends over 15 amino acids. CDR3 loop: CASSLEGAGADTQYF. The CDR3 region has the DNA TGTGCCAGCAGCTTGGAGGGGGCGGGAGCAGATACGCAGTATTTT. Drawing the rest from reference TRBV5-6 and TRBJ2-3, the complete variable domain is DAGVTQSPTHLIKTRGQQVTLRCSPKSGHDTVSWYQQALGQGPQFIFQYYEEEERQRGNFPDRFSGHQFPNYSSELNVNALLLGDSALYLCASSLEGAGADTQYFGPGTRLTVL.

The chain links TRBV30 to TRBJ1-2; D is possibly TRBD1 (6 bases). Germline V lookup: CDR1 GTSNPN, CDR2 SVGIG (reference sequence). With 2 bases removed from V and 4 bases from J, the gap between germline ends came to 11 bases. CDR3 size: 13 residues. The CDR3 sequence: CAWSKTGLYGYTF. In DNA, the CDR3 is TGTGCCTGGAGTAAGACAGGCCTCTATGGCTACACCTTC.

This clone was observed a few times. The chain combines TRBV5-1 with TRBJ2-7, with D possibly being TRBD1 or TRBD2 (5 bases each). CDR3 length equals 14 residues. V gave up 0 bases and J gave up 3 bases, with 10 bases separating them. Germline V gene lookup returns CDR1 SGHRS and CDR2 YFSETQ. The CDR3 loop reads CASSLDGANYEQYF. The CDR3 coding sequence is TGCGCCAGCAGCTTGGACGGGGCCAACTACGAGCAGTACTTC.

The CDR3 here is CASSLGNTGELFF. Written as DNA, the CDR3 is TGTGCCAGCAGCTTAGGGAACACCGGGGAGCTGTTTTTT. The chain carries TRBV7-2 and TRBJ2-2; no firm D call. This CDR3 spans 13 amino acids. CDR1 is SGHTA and CDR2 is FQGNSA in the germline V gene. V was pared by 1 base and J by 1 base, with 1 base between.

The chain uses TRBV5-1 and TRBJ2-5; 9 positions agree with TRBD1. CDR1 and CDR2 (germline): SGHRS, YFSETQ. Unmatched junction bases numbered 7, after V lost 0 bases and J lost 4 bases. This CDR3 is 16 amino acids long. The CDR3 bases are TGCGCCAGCAGCTTGGTGGGACAGGGTCCAAGAGAGACCCAGTACTTC. Protein sequence: CASSLVGQGPRETQYF.